This T cell receptor beta chain is drawn from a study of T cell responses to AZD1222 COVID-19 vaccine. Broader study findings: Increased Spike-specific TCR breadth and depth were observed after two AZD1222 doses. Spike regions recognized by vaccine-associated CD4 TCRs spanned the protein, led by 160-218 and 743-854.

About this clone: Antigen: not known.

This table comes from immunoSEQ multiplex PCR, and its TCRdb copy is limited to in-frame clones, with some not included. The table has some 180,000 clones, over 85% seen once. The germline V gene has CDR1 MNHEY and CDR2 SVGAGI. The CDR3 covers 13 residues. V lost 4 bases and J 10 bases, leaving 16 bases between the germline ends. The material was peripheral blood, obtained on day 0 of AZD1222 vaccination. The clonotype comes from an adult in good health. The gene calls are TRBV6-5 and TRBJ1-2; weak D call: TRBD1 (5 bases). CDR3 amino acids: CASSFGSGEVYTF. CDR3 coding DNA: TGTGCCAGCAGTTTCGGCTCGGGGGAGGTCTACACCTTC.